This TCR beta chain was sequenced for a study of blood T cell repertoires in COVID-19. Across the study: The United States, Italy and Spain supplied acute and convalescent COVID-19 samples. From T cells, B-cell-depleted T cells, or PBMCs came the material, which was cDNA or gDNA.

In the authors' workflow: It was from reference gene primer amplification that nucleated cell counts were estimated. The assay was immunoSEQ multiplex PCR, and TCRdb's table has in-frame clones only and misses some. The V and J calls and clone size are taken from that table; D and trimming were inferred from the DNA. The sample shows roughly 20,000 clones, under 95% of them seen only once. This CDR3 region has 14 residues. Trimming cost V 4 bases and J 5 bases; bases outside gene matches: 6. Germline V gene lookup returns CDR1 MNHEY and CDR2 SVGEGT. The chain joins TRBV6-2 or TRBV6-3 to TRBJ2-5, with 8 nucleotides matching TRBD2. What was sequenced was peripheral blood. This receptor was identified in a human donor in a cohort sampled during active COVID-19. CDR3 sequence (DNA): TGTGCCAGCAGTTTTTCTAGCGGGCAGGAGACCCAGTACTTC. Translated, it gives CASSFSSGQETQYF.